A selection of T cell receptor beta chains follows, all from one sample in a study of control samples from healthy donors and cancer patients. Profiling relied on immunoSEQ multiplex PCR, and the TCRdb table lists in-frame clones only, not all of them. The sample has about 95,000 clones, around four fifths seen once. The sample taken for sequencing was blood. These receptors all come from a man younger than 40 in good health. CDR3s include the opening cysteine and the closing phenylalanine or tryptophan. A D gene is named only where the DNA matches it firmly. Clone size is stated in some rows and not others, as once, few, many or a class when expanded.

D,V,J,size,DNA,CDR3
NA,TRBV7-2,TRBJ1-2,once,TGTGCCAGCAGCTTAAACGGGGGGATTGGCTATGGCTACACCTTC,CASSLNGGIGYGYTF
TRBD2,TRBV5-1,TRBJ2-6,NA,TGCGCCAGCAGCTTGGAGGTACTAGCGGGGCTTGGGGCCAACGTCCTGACTTTC,CASSLEVLAGLGANVLTF
NA,TRBV10-2,TRBJ1-6,NA,TGCGCCAGCCAAGGGGGAGTCTATAATTCACCCCTCCACTTT,CASQGGVYNSPLHF
NA,TRBV18,TRBJ2-7,NA,TGTGCCAGCTCACCAGGTCCAGGGGAGGACGAGCAGTACTTC,CASSPGPGEDEQYF
TRBD1,TRBV18,TRBJ2-5,once,TGTGCCAGCTCGCCGGACAGGGGCAAGACCCAGTACTTC,CASSPDRGKTQYF
TRBD1,TRBV5-6,TRBJ1-1,NA,TGTGCCAGCAGCTTGACTAGGGGGCGGGGGACTGAAGCTTTCTTT,CASSLTRGRGTEAFF
TRBD1,TRBV12-3/TRBV12-4,TRBJ1-2,NA,TGTGCCAGCAGTTTGGACAGGGGAGGAGGCTACACCTTC,CASSLDRGGGYTF
NA,TRBV29-1,TRBJ1-1,NA,TGCAGCGGGGTCGAGCAACAGGGCACTGAAGCTTTCTTT,CSGVEQQGTEAFF
TRBD2,TRBV19,TRBJ2-2,NA,TGTGCCAGTAGTACCCGATTCGGGGGGAGCACCGGGGAGCTGTTTTTT,CASSTRFGGSTGELFF
TRBD2,TRBV28,TRBJ2-4,NA,TGTGCCAGCAGTCCCAGCGGGGCGGCCAAAAACATTCAGTACTTC,CASSPSGAAKNIQYF
NA,TRBV12-3/TRBV12-4,TRBJ1-1,NA,TGTGCCAGCAGGACAGGCCTTAACACTGAAGCTTTCTTT,CASRTGLNTEAFF
NA,TRBV24-1,TRBJ1-2,NA,TGTGCCACCAGTGATTTTGCAGGTGGCTACACCTTC,CATSDFAGGYTF
NA,TRBV6-5,TRBJ1-2,NA,TGTGCCAGCAGTCGGACACCAAACTATGGCTACACCTTC,CASSRTPNYGYTF
TRBD1,TRBV5-6,TRBJ1-4,once,TGTGCCAGCAGCTTAAGAGCCGGGACAGGGGGTGAAAAACTGTTTTTT,CASSLRAGTGGEKLFF
NA,TRBV10-1,TRBJ1-1,once,TGCGCCAGCAGTGAGTCTATCCAAGGGGTGGGAGCTTTCTTT,CASSESIQGVGAFF